The T cell receptor beta chain under discussion was sequenced for a study of technical replicates of blood from a few donors. Germline values: CDR1 SEHNR, CDR2 FQNEAQ (reference sequence). CDR3 length: 16 amino acids. Losses at the gene ends were 5 bases for V and 4 bases for J; bases not matched to a gene: 11. Generated by immunoSEQ multiplex PCR, the TCRdb table keeps only in-frame clones and is missing some. Among some 70,000 clones, roughly 92% were seen once, and the ten largest hold roughly 5%. The sequencing sample was made of PBMCs. The chain couples TRBV7-9 to TRBJ2-3; 8 bases agree with TRBD2. The origin of this receptor is a human donor in good health. Some clones in this sample may be carry-over from other donors' samples. For the CDR3, the DNA is TGTGCCAGCAGCCCACACCGCGGGGGGAGGGCAGATACGCAGTATTTT. Protein sequence: CASSPHRGGRADTQYF.